The clone carrying this T cell receptor (beta chain) has only a few counts. PBMCs numbering at least 6 million were isolated per sample. The data stem from a study of blood T cells in healthy people across ages. PCR was performed a second time for 7 to 11 cycles using a sample-barcoded 5' primer and a J-beta primer mix. TCRdb recomputed calls from the 5' RACE reads with MiXCR, one row per CDR3 protein. The sample shows about 1,800,000 distinct CDR3 sequences, about 30% of them seen only once. The receptor was derived from a woman aged 30 to 39 in good health. Sequences were obtained from blood.

The CDR3 DNA sequence: TGTGCCAGCGGATTAACCGGGACAGGAGAGGAAGCTTTCTTT. Translation: CASGLTGTGEEAFF. The rearrangement joins TRBV6-6 to TRBJ1-1; TRBD1 aligns across 8 bases. The CDR3 contains 14 residues. The ends lost 8 bases at V and 8 bases at J; junction bases unmatched: 13. Germline-derived CDR1 and CDR2 are MNHNY and SVGAGI (reference sequence).